This T cell receptor (beta chain) was retrieved from a study of T cell responses to AZD1222 COVID-19 vaccine (dated by TCRdb to about 2021). Notes on the research overall: A total of 230 to 250 trial participants underwent TCR sequencing, of whom some 210 received two doses of AZD1222 and approximately 25 received two doses of the MenACWY control vaccine. Enrollment into the trials was organized by age into subgroups of 18-55, 56-69 and 70-plus years, and those subgroups contained roughly 150, 30 and 60 TCR-sequenced participants, respectively.

The CDR3 measures 12 amino acids from cysteine to phenylalanine. This entry keeps only the CDR3 DNA: 36 bases, framed from base 1. In the germline V gene (reference sequence), CDR1 corresponds to LNHDA and CDR2 to SQIVND. V is pared back by 5 bases and J by 2 bases, with 7 bases lying between the germline termini. The CDR3 regions of human TCRbeta chains were analyzed by immunosequencing. In the authors' own workflow: Repertoire TCRs were matched against a reference library of SARS-CoV-2-specific TCRs generated with the MIRA antigen-specificity platform. Breadth was defined as the fraction of unique TCRs that were SARS-CoV-2-associated, and depth was defined as the fraction of total T cells that were SARS-CoV-2-associated. Using the MIRA data, every spike-specific TCR was mapped to the spike region that the TCR reacted to and assigned to either a CD4 or a CD8 class. Log10-transformed breadth and depth values were compared by one-way ANOVA with Sidak's multiple comparisons tests. TCRdb mirrors the immuneACCESS table, restricted to in-frame sequences. Some clones are absent from its copies; in checked studies, under half trace to an unresolved V gene, and the reason for the others is unknown. The D gene and trimming were derived from the DNA, and the V and J assignments and clone size from that table. The sample data list tens of thousands of clones, and around 80% of these were observed just once. Together, the top ten hold 47% of the sample.

Summary of the overall study and its limitations: Reportedly, almost half of the unique spike-specific TCRs recognized epitopes lying outside the regions that are mutated in the B.1.351 and B.1.1.7 variants. Because no samples from the day 14 peak response were available, repertoires could be characterized only after the peak T cell response. After two AZD1222 doses, spike-specific TCR breadth and depth were significantly higher than at day 0 and than in MenACWY recipients. Most participants were white British and females outnumbered males, and the authors suggested that clonal diversity may have been underestimated. The vaccine-associated CD4 TCRs covered the entire spike protein, and the dominant responses fell in regions 160-218 and 743-854. In the small 56-69-year group, the increase in depth fell short of significance, most likely because of low power. Conclusions about previously exposed vaccinees were limited because only six AZD1222 recipients were SARS-CoV-2 seropositive at baseline.

To note about this clone: This clone's antigen is unknown. The sample holds no much larger clone one base away, and base qualities are not on file.

This specimen's time point label, interpreted: about 28 days (+/-7) after the second vaccine dose. AZD1222 recipients whose second dose came at about 4 weeks and those whose second dose came at about 12 weeks were combined into one group, since spike-specific TCR depth and breadth did not differ between the two schedules. Samples from vaccinated people were obtained from the UK trials COV001 and COV002, which included a single-blind randomized controlled phase 2/3 trial of AZD1222 (ChAdOx1 nCoV-19) in healthy adults. Trial participant PBMC samples were collected at day 0 and day 28 after the second dose for TCRbeta chain sequencing.

This material consisted of peripheral blood, taken 28 days after the second AZD1222 dose. This TCR derives from an adult who received the AZD1222 COVID-19 vaccine. The receptor chain draws on TRBV19 and TRBJ2-7; the D gene remains uncertain. This receptor has the CDR3 CASSSGTYEQYF. The nucleotide sequence is TGTGCCAGTAGTTCGGGCACCTACGAGCAGTACTTC.